The 23 T cell receptor beta chains below all came from one sample that was sequenced in a study of blood T cell repertoires in COVID-19. Generated by immunoSEQ multiplex PCR, the TCRdb table keeps only in-frame clones and is missing some. Of under 450,000 clones detected, approximately 89% appear once; the ten largest clones hold roughly 0.9%. The sequenced sample was PBMCs or T cells enriched from blood (not recorded which). Source of these receptors: a woman in her thirties or forties who had been exposed to COVID-19.

The chain joins TRBV4-3 to TRBJ2-1, with 11 nucleotides matching TRBD2. The germline V gene has CDR1 LGHNA and CDR2 YSLEER. The CDR3 length is 17 residues. The junction had 7 bases not matched to a gene; V was cut back by 1 base and J by 5 bases. The CDR3 reads CASSQGIGLAGDNEQFF. CDR3 DNA: TGCGCCAGCAGCCAAGGAATCGGACTAGCGGGCGACAATGAGCAGTTCTTC.

The chain has TRBV7-3 and TRBJ1-6, with D maybe TRBD1 (5 bases). Germline assignment: CDR1 SGHTA and CDR2 FQGTGA. CDR3 length: 12 residues. The V and J ends lost 8 bases and 7 bases respectively, with 9 bases between them. The CDR3 region is CASGGVNSPLHF. The CDR3 bases are TGTGCCAGCGGGGGGGTCAATTCACCCCTCCACTTT.

This chain uses TRBV29-1 with TRBJ1-5, with TRBD1 identical over 8 bases. The germline CDR1 and CDR2 sequences are SQVTM and ANQGSEA. Unmatched junction bases numbered 3, after V lost 4 bases and J lost 4 bases. This CDR3 region has 13 residues. CDR3: CSVGDRLNQPQHF. Written as DNA, the CDR3 is TGCAGCGTTGGGGACAGGTTGAATCAGCCCCAGCATTTT.

V and J are TRBV29-1 and TRBJ2-1; D is possibly TRBD1 (5 bases). In germline, CDR1 is SQVTM, CDR2 ANQGSEA. Deletions cut 5 bases from V and 11 bases from J, with 10 bases between. This CDR3 has 10 amino acids. The CDR3 bases are TGCAGCGTTTCCTGGACACAGCAGTTCTTC. It specifies CSVSWTQQFF.

The chain employs TRBV27 and TRBJ2-5, with no clear D. V lost 5 bases and J lost 7, with 14 bases in between. The CDR3 loop spans 13 amino acids. CDR1 MNHEY and CDR2 SMNVEV come from the germline V gene (reference sequence). Written as DNA, the CDR3 is TGTGCCAGCAGTCTCAGACACGATGGGACCCAGTACTTC. Translation: CASSLRHDGTQYF.

The chain employs TRBV7-2 and TRBJ2-7, with a tentative D call TRBD1 (6 bases). This CDR3 contains 13 residues. Germline V gene lookup returns CDR1 SGHTA and CDR2 FQGNSA. V lost 5 bases and J 3 bases, leaving 11 bases between the germline ends. The CDR3 region is CASSRDIYYEQYF. CDR3 coding DNA: TGTGCCAGCAGCCGGGACATATACTACGAGCAGTACTTC.

This clone appeared once. The chain links TRBV7-9 to TRBJ2-6; 10 positions agree with TRBD1. Germline V gene data show CDR1 as SEHNR and CDR2 as FQNEAQ (reference sequence). The V segment lost 3 bases and the J segment 0 bases; nucleotides outside the gene matches: 8. The CDR3 contains 19 residues. The CDR3 spells CASSLKGQGTSSGANVLTF. In DNA, the CDR3 is TGTGCCAGCAGCTTGAAGGGACAGGGGACCTCCTCTGGGGCCAACGTCCTGACTTTC.

The V and J genes are TRBV19 and TRBJ1-1; 8 bases are a match to TRBD1. V shed 8 bases, J shed 1 base, and the junction held 6 bases outside the gene matches. Germline V gene sequence: CDR1 LNHDA, CDR2 SQIVND (reference sequence). This CDR3 is built from 14 residues. As DNA, the CDR3 is TGTGCCAGTTCAATAGGGACAGGGAACACTGAAGCTTTCTTT. It translates to CASSIGTGNTEAFF.

The V and J genes are TRBV5-1 and TRBJ2-3; 14 bases map to TRBD2. The CDR3 loop spans 16 amino acids. Looked up from germline, CDR1 is SGHRS and CDR2 is YFSETQ. With 4 bases clipped from V and 1 base from J, the junction kept 2 bases outside the gene matches. The CDR3 DNA reads as TGCGCCAGCAGCCCGGGACTAGCGGGGGGCACAGATACGCAGTATTTT. It encodes CASSPGLAGGTDTQYF. Filled out from reference TRBV5-1 and TRBJ2-3, the complete variable domain reads KAGVTQTPRYLIKTRGQQVTLSCSPISGHRSVSWYQQTPGQGLQFLFEYFSETQRNKGNFPGRFSGRQFSNSRSEMNVSTLELGDSALYLCASSPGLAGGTDTQYFGPGTRLTVL.

J is TRBJ1-1 and V is TRBV29-1; D gene ambiguous. Germline lookup yields CDR1 SQVTM and CDR2 ANQGSEA. This CDR3 comprises 13 residues. Trimming took 6 bases from V and 7 from J, leaving 18 bases between them. The CDR3 coding sequence is TGCAGCGTCCCTAGATCCGGATTTGATGAAGCTTTCTTT. Translated, it gives CSVPRSGFDEAFF.

This clone occurred once. This chain links TRBV18 with TRBJ1-1, with 7 bases matching TRBD1. Germline CDR1 is KGHSH and CDR2 is LQKENI. The CDR3 length is 16 residues. Unmatched junction bases numbered 14, after V lost 5 bases and J lost 5 bases. The CDR3 DNA reads as TGTGCCAGCTCATCAAGCAATATAGGGGGCGTAACTGAAGCTTTCTTT. Translated, it gives CASSSSNIGGVTEAFF.

The chain links TRBV19 to TRBJ2-1; TRBD2 matches at 13 bases. With 6 bases clipped from V and 7 bases from J, the junction kept 6 bases outside the gene matches. Germline CDR1 reads LNHDA; CDR2 reads SQIVND (reference sequence). The CDR3 extends over 15 amino acids. DNA of the CDR3: TGTGCCAGTAGAACGACTAGCGGGGGGAGGAATGAGCAGTTCTTC. It yields the protein CASRTTSGGRNEQFF.

This rearrangement joins TRBV25-1 to TRBJ2-7, with 7 bases fitting TRBD2. Unmatched junction bases numbered 4, after V lost 2 bases and J lost 3 bases. The germline CDR1 and CDR2 sequences are MGHDK and SYGVNS. There are 14 residues in the CDR3. CDR3 sequence: CASSEPGRGYEQYF. The DNA of the CDR3 is TGTGCCAGCAGTGAACCAGGGAGGGGCTACGAGCAGTACTTC.

This clone was counted a single time. Other DNA sequences from this sample encode an identical CDR3 as well. The chain links TRBV18 to TRBJ2-1, with D hard to call. The CDR3 length is 14 residues. Germline V CDR1 and CDR2: KGHSH, LQKENI. V lost 6 bases to trimming and J lost 1 base, with 10 bases between them. As DNA, the CDR3 is TGTGCCAGCTCGCTCGCCGGTTCCTACAATGAGCAGTTCTTC. It specifies CASSLAGSYNEQFF.

This sequence joins TRBV6-1 and TRBJ1-2, with 8 bases matching TRBD1. The CDR3 length is 15 residues. Germline V CDR1 and CDR2: MNHNS, SASEGT. Trimming at V came to 5 bases and at J to 8 bases, leaving 13 bases not matched to a gene. The CDR3 is CASSPETGAPSGYTF. The CDR3 DNA is TGTGCCAGCAGTCCAGAGACAGGGGCCCCATCGGGCTACACCTTC.

V is TRBV6-2 or TRBV6-3 and J is TRBJ2-1; 15 bases map to TRBD2. CDR3 length: 18 amino acids. Per the germline V gene, CDR1 is MNHEY and CDR2 is SVGEGT. Trimming removed 4 bases from V and 0 bases from J; junction bases left unmatched: 4. Here the CDR3 reads CASSSGLAGGRSYNEQFF. The CDR3 DNA reads as TGTGCCAGCAGTTCGGGACTAGCGGGAGGCCGCTCCTACAATGAGCAGTTCTTC.

The chain joins TRBV3-1 (or the pseudogene TRBV3-2) to TRBJ2-5; 13 nucleotides agree with TRBD2. The CDR3 contains 17 residues. CDR1 is LGHDT, CDR2 YNNKEL, per germline (reference sequence). J gave up 4 bases and V 2 bases, and 7 bases lay outside the gene matches. CDR3 in DNA: TGTGCCAGCAGCCAAACTAGCGGGGGGGCTTTTGGAGAGACCCAGTACTTC. Protein: CASSQTSGGAFGETQYF.

The gene calls are TRBV12-5 and TRBJ1-2; D uncertain. This CDR3 contains 14 residues. Germline V lookup: CDR1 LGHNT, CDR2 FRNRAP. V gave up 0 bases and J gave up 4 bases, with 9 bases separating them. This CDR3 reads CASGLVGLSYGYTF. The CDR3 DNA reads TGTGCTAGTGGTTTGGTTGGTCTTAGCTATGGCTACACCTTC.

The chain recombines TRBV5-1 with TRBJ2-4; TRBD1 aligns across 7 bases. Germline CDR1 is SGHRS and CDR2 is YFSETQ. This CDR3 spans 14 amino acids. After removal of 3 bases from V and 6 bases from J, the junction contained 6 bases not matched to a gene. This chain's CDR3 is CASSSGTAGNIQYF. The CDR3 coding sequence is TGCGCCAGCAGCTCCGGGACAGCAGGAAACATTCAGTACTTC.

V usage is TRBV2 and J usage is TRBJ1-6, with D tentatively TRBD1 (5 bases). This CDR3 region has 15 residues. Per germline, CDR1 SNHLY and CDR2 FYNNEI. V was clipped by 4 bases and J by 7 bases, with 14 bases between them. The CDR3: CASSGRVSGNSPLHF. The CDR3 region has the DNA TGTGCCAGCAGTGGCAGGGTCTCTGGGAATTCACCCCTCCACTTT. The variable domain in full, completed from reference TRBV2 and TRBJ1-6, reads EPEVTQTPSHQVTQMGQEVILRCVPISNHLYFYWYRQILGQKVEFLVSFYNNEISEKSEIFDDQFSVERPDGSNFTLKIRSTKLEDSAMYFCASSGRVSGNSPLHFGNGTRLTVT.

The chain links TRBV7-9 to TRBJ1-2; 9 positions match TRBD1. Germline V gene lookup returns CDR1 SEHNR and CDR2 FQNEAQ (reference sequence). The CDR3 covers 14 residues. J was trimmed by 8 bases and V by 5 bases; bases with no gene match: 9. The CDR3 nucleotides read TGTGCCAGCAGCCGGACAGGGGAGTATAACGGCTACACCTTC. It encodes CASSRTGEYNGYTF.

Here the CDR3 reads CASSPTLYNSPLHF. The CDR3 nucleotides read TGTGCCAGCAGCCCGACACTTTATAATTCACCCCTCCACTTT. The chain links TRBV28 to TRBJ1-6; D gene uncertain. V was clipped by 6 bases and J by 4 bases, with 10 bases between them. The CDR3 loop spans 14 amino acids. CDR1 and CDR2 (germline): MDHEN, SYDVKM.

The J gene is TRBJ2-3, the V gene TRBV9; 8 bases fit TRBD2. Germline loops: CDR1 SGDLS, CDR2 YYNGEE. The CDR3 runs 15 residues. Unmatched junction bases numbered 3, after V lost 2 bases and J lost 1 base. The CDR3 is CASSVGAGGTDTQYF. DNA of the CDR3: TGTGCCAGCAGCGTGGGAGCGGGGGGCACAGATACGCAGTATTTT.